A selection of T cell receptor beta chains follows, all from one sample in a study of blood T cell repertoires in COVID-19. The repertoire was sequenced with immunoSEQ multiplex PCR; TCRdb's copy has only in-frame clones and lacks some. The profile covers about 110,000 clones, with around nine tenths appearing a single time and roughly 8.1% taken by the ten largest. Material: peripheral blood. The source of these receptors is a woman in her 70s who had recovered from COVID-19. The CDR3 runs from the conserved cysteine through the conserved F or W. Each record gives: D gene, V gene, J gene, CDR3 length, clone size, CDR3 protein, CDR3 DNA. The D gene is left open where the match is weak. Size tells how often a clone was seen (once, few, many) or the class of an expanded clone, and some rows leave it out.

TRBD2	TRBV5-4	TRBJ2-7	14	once	CASSEAGVSYEQYF	TGTGCCAGCAGCGAAGCGGGAGTATCCTACGAGCAGTACTTC
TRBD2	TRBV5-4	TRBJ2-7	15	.	CASSLGLAGMDEQYF	TGTGCCAGCAGCTTAGGACTAGCGGGGATGGACGAGCAGTACTTC
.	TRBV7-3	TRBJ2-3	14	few	CASSRLLRGDTQYF	TGTGCCAGCAGCCGCCTACTTCGGGGAGATACGCAGTATTTT
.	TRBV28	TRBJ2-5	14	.	CASSIRGGQETQYF	TGTGCCAGCAGCATCAGGGGCGGCCAAGAGACCCAGTACTTC
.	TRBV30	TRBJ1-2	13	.	CAWSQGVGYGYTF	TGTGCCTGGAGCCAAGGGGTGGGCTATGGCTACACCTTC
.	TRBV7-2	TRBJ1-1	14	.	CASSFSGRDTEAFF	TGTGCCAGCAGCTTCTCTGGCAGGGACACTGAAGCTTTCTTT
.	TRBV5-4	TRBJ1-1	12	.	CASSVEITEAFF	TGTGCCAGCAGCGTAGAAATCACTGAAGCTTTCTTT
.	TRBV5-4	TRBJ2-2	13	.	CASSPDYTGELFF	TGTGCCAGCAGCCCTGACTATACCGGGGAGCTGTTTTTT
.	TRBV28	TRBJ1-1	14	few	CASSLAPGAWAAFF	TGTGCCAGCAGTTTGGCCCCAGGGGCATGGGCAGCTTTCTTT
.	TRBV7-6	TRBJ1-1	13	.	CASRENTNTEAFF	TGTGCCAGTAGGGAGAATACCAACACTGAAGCTTTCTTT
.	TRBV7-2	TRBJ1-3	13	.	CASSLDRGNTIYF	TGTGCCAGCAGCTTAGACAGAGGAAACACCATATATTTT
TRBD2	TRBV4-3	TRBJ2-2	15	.	CASSPGLAGAGELFF	TGCGCCAGCAGCCCTGGACTAGCGGGGGCCGGGGAGCTGTTTTTT
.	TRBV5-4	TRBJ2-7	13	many	CASSLWGDGKEYF	TGTGCCAGCAGCTTGTGGGGGGACGGGAAGGAGTACTTC
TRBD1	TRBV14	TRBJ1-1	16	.	CASSQDRGAVNTEAFF	TGTGCCAGCAGCCAGGACAGGGGAGCGGTGAACACTGAAGCTTTCTTT
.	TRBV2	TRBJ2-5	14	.	CASRKYRDGETQYF	TGTGCCAGCAGGAAGTACAGGGATGGAGAGACCCAGTACTTC
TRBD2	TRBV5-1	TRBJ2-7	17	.	CASSLGTRAGGTYEQYF	TGCGCCAGCAGCTTGGGGACTAGAGCGGGAGGTACCTACGAGCAGTACTTC
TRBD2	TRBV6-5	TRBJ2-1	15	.	CASSDRTSGRLEQFF	TGTGCCAGCAGCGACCGGACTAGCGGGAGGTTGGAGCAGTTCTTC
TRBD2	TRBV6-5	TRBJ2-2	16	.	CASSYWRGANTGELFF	TGTGCCAGCAGTTACTGGCGGGGGGCGAACACCGGGGAGCTGTTTTTT
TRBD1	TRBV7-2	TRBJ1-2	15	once	CASSLTRTGDYGYTF	TGTGCCAGCAGCTTAACCCGGACAGGGGACTATGGCTACACCTTC
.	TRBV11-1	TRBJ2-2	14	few	CASRPDSAYGELFF	TGTGCCAGCAGGCCGGACAGCGCTTACGGGGAGCTGTTTTTT
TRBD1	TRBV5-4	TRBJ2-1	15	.	CASSLAGGALNEQFF	TGTGCCAGCAGCTTGGCAGGGGGCGCCCTGAATGAGCAGTTCTTC
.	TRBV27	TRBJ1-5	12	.	CASSYPGQPQHF	TGTGCCAGCAGTTATCCGGGGCAGCCCCAGCATTTT
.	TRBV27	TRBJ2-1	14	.	CASSLGLGYNEQFF	TGTGCCAGCAGTTTGGGACTGGGCTACAATGAGCAGTTCTTC
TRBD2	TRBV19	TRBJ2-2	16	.	CASISAGGPDTGELFF	TGTGCCAGTATTTCAGCGGGGGGGCCGGACACCGGGGAGCTGTTTTTT
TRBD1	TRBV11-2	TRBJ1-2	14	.	CASSLGQGNYGYTF	TGTGCCAGCAGCTTAGGACAGGGTAACTATGGCTACACCTTC
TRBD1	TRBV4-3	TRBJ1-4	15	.	CASSQLGGLGGQLFF	TGCGCCAGCAGCCAACTAGGGGGCCTAGGGGGGCAACTGTTTTTT
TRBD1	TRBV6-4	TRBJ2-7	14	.	CASSPDRTSYEQYF	TGTGCCAGCAGTCCGGACAGGACCTCCTACGAGCAGTACTTC
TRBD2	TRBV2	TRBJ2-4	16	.	CASSERGGRTKNIQYF	TGTGCCAGCAGTGAACGGGGGGGCCGGACCAAAAACATTCAGTACTTC
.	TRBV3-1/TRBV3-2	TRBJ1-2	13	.	CASSQDSGGGYTF	TGTGCCAGCAGCCAAGACAGCGGAGGAGGCTACACCTTC
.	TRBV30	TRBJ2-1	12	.	CAWSRSYNEQFF	TGTGCCTGGAGCCGTAGTTACAATGAGCAGTTCTTC
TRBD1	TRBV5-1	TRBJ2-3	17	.	CASSRALTGDAVDTQYF	TGCGCCAGCAGCCGGGCTCTTACAGGGGACGCGGTAGATACGCAGTATTTT
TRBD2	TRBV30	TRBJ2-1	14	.	CAWIRGLAGNEQFF	TGTGCCTGGATCCGGGGACTAGCGGGAAATGAGCAGTTCTTC
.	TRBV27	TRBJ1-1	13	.	CASSFASGGSAFF	TGTGCCAGCAGTTTTGCAAGTGGGGGGTCGGCTTTCTTT
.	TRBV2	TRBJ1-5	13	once	CASSLGGYQPQHF	TGTGCCAGCAGCCTGGGGGGGTACCAGCCCCAGCATTTT
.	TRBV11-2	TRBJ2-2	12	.	CASSLWLGELFF	TGTGCCAGCAGCTTATGGCTGGGGGAGCTGTTTTTT
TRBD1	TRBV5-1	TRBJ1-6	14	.	CASAPGQVDSPLHF	TGCGCCAGTGCTCCGGGACAGGTGGATTCACCCCTCCACTTT
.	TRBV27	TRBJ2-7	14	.	CASSVPGHRNEQYF	TGTGCCAGCAGTGTCCCGGGACATAGAAACGAGCAGTACTTC
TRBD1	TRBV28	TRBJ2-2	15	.	CASTGQGAHTGELFF	TGTGCCAGCACAGGACAGGGGGCGCACACCGGGGAGCTGTTTTTT
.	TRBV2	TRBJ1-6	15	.	CASLSSPVIGSPLHF	TGTGCCAGCTTATCGTCCCCCGTTATCGGTTCACCCCTCCACTTT
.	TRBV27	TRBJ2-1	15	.	CASSPLIYRQDEQFF	TGTGCCAGCAGTCCATTAATTTACCGACAGGATGAGCAGTTCTTC
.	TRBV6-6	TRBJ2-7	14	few	CASKGGWEGHEQYF	TGTGCCAGCAAGGGGGGTTGGGAGGGCCACGAGCAGTACTTC
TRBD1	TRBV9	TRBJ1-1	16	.	CASSSKTGTGDTEAFF	TGTGCCAGCAGCTCAAAGACCGGGACAGGGGACACTGAAGCTTTCTTT
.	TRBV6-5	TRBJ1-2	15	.	CASIRNGGPGYGYTF	TGTGCCAGCATTAGAAACGGGGGGCCTGGATATGGCTACACCTTC
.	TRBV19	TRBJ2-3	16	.	CASSLRGGLGTDTQYF	TGTGCCAGTAGCCTTAGAGGGGGTTTGGGCACAGATACGCAGTATTTT
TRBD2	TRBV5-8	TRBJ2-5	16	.	CASSLGAGGSGETQYF	TGTGCCAGCAGCTTAGGAGCGGGAGGGTCGGGGGAGACCCAGTACTTC
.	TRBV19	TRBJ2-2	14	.	CASSNGNYPGELFF	TGTGCCAGTAGCAATGGCAACTACCCCGGGGAGCTGTTTTTT
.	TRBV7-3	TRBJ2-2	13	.	CASSFRAGGELFF	TGTGCCAGCAGCTTTCGAGCTGGCGGGGAGCTGTTTTTT
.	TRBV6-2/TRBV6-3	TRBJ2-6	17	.	CASSYLRPGSGANVLTF	TGTGCCAGCAGTTACCTCCGCCCGGGGTCTGGGGCCAACGTCCTGACTTTC
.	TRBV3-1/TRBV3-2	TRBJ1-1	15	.	CASSPWTVSNTEAFF	TGTGCCAGCAGCCCTTGGACAGTCTCGAACACTGAAGCTTTCTTT
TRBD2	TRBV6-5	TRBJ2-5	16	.	CASSYGATSEQETQYF	TGTGCCAGCAGTTACGGCGCTACTAGCGAACAAGAGACCCAGTACTTC
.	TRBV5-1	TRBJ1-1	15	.	CASSLRTGTNTEAFF	TGCGCCAGCAGCTTGAGAACAGGGACGAACACTGAAGCTTTCTTT
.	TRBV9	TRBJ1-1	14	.	CASSPSGLNTEAFF	TGTGCCAGCAGCCCAAGCGGCCTGAACACTGAAGCTTTCTTT
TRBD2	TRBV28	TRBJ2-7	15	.	CASSWVGGFGDEQYF	TGTGCCAGCAGTTGGGTCGGGGGGTTCGGCGACGAGCAGTACTTC
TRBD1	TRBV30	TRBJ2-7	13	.	CAWSAGGGDEQYF	TGTGCCTGGAGTGCAGGGGGCGGGGACGAGCAGTACTTC
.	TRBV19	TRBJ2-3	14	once	CATSVGSSTDTQYF	TGTGCCACCTCCGTGGGGAGTTCCACAGATACGCAGTATTTT
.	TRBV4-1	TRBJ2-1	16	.	CASRLVASSSYNEQFF	TGCGCCAGCAGACTTGTAGCGTCGAGCTCCTACAATGAGCAGTTCTTC
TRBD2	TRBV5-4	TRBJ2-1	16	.	CASSLGAGAGNNEQFF	TGTGCCAGCAGCTTGGGGGCGGGAGCGGGCAACAATGAGCAGTTCTTC
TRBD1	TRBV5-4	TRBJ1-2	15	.	CASSSNTGADYGYTF	TGTGCCAGCAGCTCTAACACAGGGGCTGACTATGGCTACACCTTC
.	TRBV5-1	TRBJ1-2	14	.	CASSLEAGSYGYTF	TGCGCCAGCAGCTTGGAGGCAGGGTCCTATGGCTACACCTTC